The source of this T cell receptor (beta chain) is a study of blood T cell repertoires in COVID-19. Study information: The origin of the acute and convalescent COVID-19 samples was the United States, Italy and Spain.

This clone was counted ten times or more. This CDR3 has 13 residues. Trimming stripped 1 base from V and 8 bases from J, with 11 bases between. Per the germline V gene, CDR1 is SGHTA and CDR2 is FQGNSA. Under the authors' procedure: Using reference gene primer amplification, nucleated cell counts were estimated. The protocol was immunoSEQ multiplex PCR, while the TCRdb copy is restricted to in-frame clones and leaves out a portion. That table gives V, J and clone size, and the DNA gave D and trimming. The sample has over 130,000 clones; about 84% are singletons. The material sequenced was PBMCs or T cells enriched from blood (not recorded which). V usage is TRBV7-2 and J usage is TRBJ1-1; the D is unclear. The source of this sequence is a woman younger than 30 who had been exposed to COVID-19. CDR3 bases: TGTGCCAGCAGCTTAGGGAGGTCGGTCGAAGCTTTCTTT. Its translation is CASSLGRSVEAFF. The full variable domain, rest sourced from reference TRBV7-2 and TRBJ1-1, is GAGVSQSPSNKVTEKGKDVELRCDPISGHTALYWYRQSLGQGLEFLIYFQGNSAPDKSGLPSDRFSAERTGGSVSTLTIQRTQQEDSAVYLCASSLGRSVEAFFGQGTRLTVV.